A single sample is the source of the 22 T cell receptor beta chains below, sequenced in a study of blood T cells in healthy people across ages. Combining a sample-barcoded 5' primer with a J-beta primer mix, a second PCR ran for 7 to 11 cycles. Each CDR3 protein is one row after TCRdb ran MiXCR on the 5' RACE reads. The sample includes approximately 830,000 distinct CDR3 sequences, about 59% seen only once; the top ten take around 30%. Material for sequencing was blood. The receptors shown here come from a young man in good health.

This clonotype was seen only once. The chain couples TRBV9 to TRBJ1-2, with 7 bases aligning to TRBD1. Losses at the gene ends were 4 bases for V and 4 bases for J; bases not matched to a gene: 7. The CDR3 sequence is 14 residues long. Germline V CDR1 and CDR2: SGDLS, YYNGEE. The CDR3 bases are TGTGCCAGCAGCCTTCAGACAGGGCCCTATGGCTACACCTTC. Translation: CASSLQTGPYGYTF.

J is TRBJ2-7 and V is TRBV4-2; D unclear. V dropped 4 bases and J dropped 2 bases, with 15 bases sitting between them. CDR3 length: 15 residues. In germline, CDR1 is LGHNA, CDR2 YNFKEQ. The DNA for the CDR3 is TGTGCCAGCAGCCGCGCCGCCTCGGACGCCTACGAGCAGTACTTC. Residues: CASSRAASDAYEQYF.

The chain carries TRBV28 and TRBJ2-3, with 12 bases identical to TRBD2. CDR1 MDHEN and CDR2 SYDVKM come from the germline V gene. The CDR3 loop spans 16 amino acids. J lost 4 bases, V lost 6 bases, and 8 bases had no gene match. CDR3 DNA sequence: TGTGCCAGCAGCCAGACACTAGCGGGGGGACCAGATACGCAGTATTTT. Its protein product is CASSQTLAGGPDTQYF.

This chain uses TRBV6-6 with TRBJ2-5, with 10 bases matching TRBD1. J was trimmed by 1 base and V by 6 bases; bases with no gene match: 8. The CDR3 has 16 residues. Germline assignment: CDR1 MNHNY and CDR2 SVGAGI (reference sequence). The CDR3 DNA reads TGTGCCAGCAGACCCTCCGACAGGGGGCCCCAAGAGACCCAGTACTTC. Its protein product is CASRPSDRGPQETQYF.

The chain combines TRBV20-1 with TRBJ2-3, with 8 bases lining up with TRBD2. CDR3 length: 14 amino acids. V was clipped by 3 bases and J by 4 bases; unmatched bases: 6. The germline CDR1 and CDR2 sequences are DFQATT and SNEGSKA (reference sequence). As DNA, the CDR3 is TGCAGTGCTAGGGGGGGACTAGGGTCAGATACGCAGTATTTT. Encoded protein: CSARGGLGSDTQYF.

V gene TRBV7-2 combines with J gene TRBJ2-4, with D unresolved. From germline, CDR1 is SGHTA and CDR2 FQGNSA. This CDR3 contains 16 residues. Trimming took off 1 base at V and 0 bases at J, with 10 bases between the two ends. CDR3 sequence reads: CASSLEFGLAKNIQYF. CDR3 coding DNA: TGTGCCAGCAGCTTAGAGTTCGGGCTAGCCAAAAACATTCAGTACTTC.

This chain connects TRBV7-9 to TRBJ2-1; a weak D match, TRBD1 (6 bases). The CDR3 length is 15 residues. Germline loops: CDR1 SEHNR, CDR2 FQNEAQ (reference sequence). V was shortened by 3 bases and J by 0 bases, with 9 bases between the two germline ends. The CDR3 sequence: CASSFGQSSYNEQFF. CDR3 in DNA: TGTGCCAGCAGCTTCGGACAGAGCTCCTACAATGAGCAGTTCTTC.

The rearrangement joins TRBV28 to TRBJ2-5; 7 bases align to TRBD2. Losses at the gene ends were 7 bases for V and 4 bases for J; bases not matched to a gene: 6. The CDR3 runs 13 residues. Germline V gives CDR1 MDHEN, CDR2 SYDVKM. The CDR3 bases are TGTGCCAGCACCCCTACTAGCGCAGAGACCCAGTACTTC. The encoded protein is CASTPTSAETQYF.

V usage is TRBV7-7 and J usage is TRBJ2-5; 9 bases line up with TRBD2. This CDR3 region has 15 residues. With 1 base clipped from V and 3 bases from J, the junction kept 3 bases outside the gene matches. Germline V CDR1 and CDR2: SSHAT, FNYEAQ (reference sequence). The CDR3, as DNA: TGTGCCAGCAGCTTAGGGCTAGCGGGGAAAGAGACCCAGTACTTC. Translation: CASSLGLAGKETQYF.

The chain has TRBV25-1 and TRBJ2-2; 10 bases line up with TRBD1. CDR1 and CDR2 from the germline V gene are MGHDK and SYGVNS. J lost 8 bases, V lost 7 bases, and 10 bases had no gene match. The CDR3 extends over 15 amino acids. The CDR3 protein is CASKRGTGEEGELFF. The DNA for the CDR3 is TGTGCCAGCAAGCGGGGGACAGGGGAAGAAGGGGAGCTGTTTTTT.

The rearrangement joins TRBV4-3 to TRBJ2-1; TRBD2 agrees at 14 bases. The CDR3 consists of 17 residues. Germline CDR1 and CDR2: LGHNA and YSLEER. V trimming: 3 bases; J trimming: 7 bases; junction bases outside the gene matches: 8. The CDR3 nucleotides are TGCGCCAGCAGCCACACGATGACTAGCGGGGGGGCAAATGAGCAGTTCTTC. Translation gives CASSHTMTSGGANEQFF.

In nucleotides, the CDR3 is TGTGCCATCAGTGACCCCGTGAATACGCAGTATTTT. Protein product: CAISDPVNTQYF. The chain joins TRBV10-3 to TRBJ2-3; no reliable D call. Germline CDR1 and CDR2: ENHRY and SYGVKD. The V end lost 3 bases, the J end lost 7 bases, and 8 bases lay between the germline ends. CDR3 length: 12 residues.

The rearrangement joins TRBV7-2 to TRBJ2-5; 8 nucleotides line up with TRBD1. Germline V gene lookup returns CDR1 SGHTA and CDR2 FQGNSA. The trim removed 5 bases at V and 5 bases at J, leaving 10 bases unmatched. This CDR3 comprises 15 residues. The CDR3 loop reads CASSTGQGLGETQYF. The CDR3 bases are TGTGCCAGCAGCACAGGACAGGGACTGGGTGAGACCCAGTACTTC.

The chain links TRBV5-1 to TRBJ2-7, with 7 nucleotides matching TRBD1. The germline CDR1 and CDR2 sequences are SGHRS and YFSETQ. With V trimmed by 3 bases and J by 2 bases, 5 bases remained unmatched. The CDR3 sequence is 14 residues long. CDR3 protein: CASSSGDSPYEQYF. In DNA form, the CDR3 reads TGCGCCAGCAGCTCAGGGGACAGCCCCTACGAGCAGTACTTC.

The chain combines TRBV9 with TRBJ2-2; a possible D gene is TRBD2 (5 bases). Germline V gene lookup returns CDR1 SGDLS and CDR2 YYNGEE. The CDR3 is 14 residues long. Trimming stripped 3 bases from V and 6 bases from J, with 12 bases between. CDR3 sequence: CASSGEFGAGELFF. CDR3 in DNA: TGTGCCAGCAGCGGAGAGTTCGGGGCCGGGGAGCTGTTTTTT.

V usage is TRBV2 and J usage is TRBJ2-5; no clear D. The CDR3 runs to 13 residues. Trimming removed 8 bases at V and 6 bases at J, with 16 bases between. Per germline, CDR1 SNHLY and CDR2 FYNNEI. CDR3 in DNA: TGTGCCAGCTCAAGCCCTAGTCTGAAGACCCAGTACTTC. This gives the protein CASSSPSLKTQYF.

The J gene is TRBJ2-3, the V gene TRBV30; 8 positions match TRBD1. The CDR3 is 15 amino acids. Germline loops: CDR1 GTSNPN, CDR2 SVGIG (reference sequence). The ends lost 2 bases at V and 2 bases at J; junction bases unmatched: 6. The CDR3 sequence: CAWSYDRGPTDTQYF. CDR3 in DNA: TGTGCCTGGAGTTACGACAGGGGCCCCACAGATACGCAGTATTTT.

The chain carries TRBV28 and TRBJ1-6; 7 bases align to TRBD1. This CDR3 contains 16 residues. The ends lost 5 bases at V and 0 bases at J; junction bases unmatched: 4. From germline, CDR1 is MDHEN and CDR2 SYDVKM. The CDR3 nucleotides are TGTGCCAGCAGTCCGGGACAGAGCTCCTATAATTCACCCCTCCACTTT. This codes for CASSPGQSSYNSPLHF.

The CDR3 coding sequence is TGCAGTGCTAGCGGGAGTGCCCATAAAAACATTCAGTACTTC. It codes for CSASGSAHKNIQYF. The chain joins TRBV20-1 to TRBJ2-4; possibly TRBD2 for D (6 bases). V was clipped by 3 bases and J by 4 bases, with 13 bases between them. CDR3 size: 14 residues. Germline loops: CDR1 DFQATT, CDR2 SNEGSKA (reference sequence).

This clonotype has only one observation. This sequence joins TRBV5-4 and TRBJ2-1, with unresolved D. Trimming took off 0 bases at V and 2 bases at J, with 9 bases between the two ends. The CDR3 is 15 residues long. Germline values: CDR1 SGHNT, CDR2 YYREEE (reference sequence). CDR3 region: CASSLGRFTYNEQFF. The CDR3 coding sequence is TGTGCCAGCAGCTTGGGTAGATTCACCTACAATGAGCAGTTCTTC.

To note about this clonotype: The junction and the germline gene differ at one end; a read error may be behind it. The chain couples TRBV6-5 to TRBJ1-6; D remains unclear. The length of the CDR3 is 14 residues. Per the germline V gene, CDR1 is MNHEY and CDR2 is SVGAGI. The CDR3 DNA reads TGTGCCAGCAGTGACTCCGTTTTTAATTCACCCCTCCACTTT. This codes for CASSDSVFNSPLHF.

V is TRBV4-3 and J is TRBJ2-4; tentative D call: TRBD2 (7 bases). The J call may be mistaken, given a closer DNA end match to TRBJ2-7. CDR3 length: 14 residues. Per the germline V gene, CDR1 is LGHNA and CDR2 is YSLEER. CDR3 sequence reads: CASSLETRGGEQYF. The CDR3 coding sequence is TGCGCCAGCAGCCTGGAGACTAGGGGGGGCGAGCAGTACTTC.